This T cell receptor beta chain was captured by sequencing in a study of blood T cell repertoires in COVID-19. Overall study: Whether acute or convalescent, the COVID-19 samples came from the United States, Italy and Spain. PBMCs, B-cell-depleted T cells, or T cells provided the cDNA or gDNA that made up the material.

In the study's own analysis: Reference gene primer amplification gave nucleated cell count estimates. Generated by immunoSEQ multiplex PCR, the TCRdb table keeps only in-frame clones and is missing some. Clone size and the V and J calls come from that table; the DNA yielded D and trimming. The profile shows about 62,000 clones, approximately 86% of them singletons. J lost 4 bases, V lost 6 bases, and 9 bases had no gene match. There are 16 residues in the CDR3. Germline loops: CDR1 MDHEN, CDR2 SYDVKM. The rearrangement uses TRBV28 and TRBJ2-1; TRBD2 matches at 10 bases. This receptor was obtained from a man aged 70-80 years with acute or convalescent COVID-19. The sample taken for sequencing was peripheral blood. Here the CDR3 reads CASSPLAGERYNEQFF. CDR3 DNA sequence: TGTGCCAGCAGCCCTCTAGCGGGAGAAAGGTACAATGAGCAGTTCTTC.